Following are 7 T cell receptor beta chains from one sample sequenced in a study of regulatory and conventional T cells in breast cancer. TCRdb fed the PCR reads into MiXCR, producing one record per CDR3 protein. The sample consists of 9,900 or so distinct CDR3 sequences, roughly a third of them appearing once. The sample comprised conventional T cells from blood. All receptors come from a male donor in good health.

This clonotype is labeled medium-sized. The CDR3 reads CASSSGGEDNEQFF. As DNA, the CDR3 is TGCGCCAGCAGCTCGGGGGGGGAGGACAATGAGCAGTTCTTC. The chain uses TRBV5-1 and TRBJ2-1; 8 bases are a match to TRBD2. CDR3 length equals 14 residues. After removal of 3 bases from V and 5 bases from J, the junction contained 4 bases not matched to a gene. Germline CDR1 and CDR2: SGHRS and YFSETQ.

This clonotype was found a few times. V is TRBV19 and J is TRBJ1-3; D remains ambiguous. The CDR3 is 12 amino acids. Trimming removed 6 bases at V and 0 bases at J, with 3 bases between. The germline gives CDR1 LNHDA, CDR2 SQIVND (reference sequence). The CDR3 here is CASRSSGNTIYF. CDR3 coding DNA: TGTGCCAGTAGATCCTCTGGAAACACCATATATTTT.

In this sample, this clonotype is large (0.1 to 1%). This chain uses TRBV30 with TRBJ1-6, with D tentatively TRBD1 (5 bases). Germline CDR1 GTSNPN, CDR2 SVGIG (reference sequence). Trimming left V 5 bases short and J 7 bases short, with 12 bases between. CDR3 length: 13 residues. CDR3 in DNA: TGTGCCTGGGACAAGGGGAACAATTCACCCCTCCACTTT. Amino acids: CAWDKGNNSPLHF.

This clonotype was observed a few times. V gene TRBV29-1 combines with J gene TRBJ2-3; D not certain. CDR3 size: 14 residues. Per the germline V gene, CDR1 is SQVTM and CDR2 is ANQGSEA. The germline V and J ends were trimmed by 0 bases and 0 bases, with 7 bases remaining between them. CDR3 loop: CSVEEVKSTDTQYF. The CDR3 DNA reads as TGCAGCGTTGAAGAGGTGAAAAGCACAGATACGCAGTATTTT.

The chain employs TRBV19 and TRBJ2-1; 10 positions match TRBD1. Germline CDR1 reads LNHDA; CDR2 reads SQIVND (reference sequence). The J segment lost 7 bases and the V segment lost 4 bases, leaving 7 bases of the junction unmatched. This CDR3 has 15 residues. CDR3 loop: CASSTDRGRTNEQFF. The CDR3 DNA is TGTGCCAGTAGTACAGACAGGGGGCGCACGAATGAGCAGTTCTTC.

Points on this clonotype: One end of the junction does not line up with germline, which may come from a read error. V is TRBV5-1 and J is TRBJ1-2; D perhaps matches TRBD1 (6 bases). Looked up from germline, CDR1 is SGHRS and CDR2 is YFSETQ. The CDR3 extends over 13 amino acids. CDR3: CASSLEIRGTYFF. DNA for the CDR3: TGCGCCAGCAGCTTGGAAATCCGGGGGACATATTTCTTC.

This chain uses TRBV5-1 with TRBJ2-7, with a weak D call TRBD1 (6 bases). From germline, CDR1 is SGHRS and CDR2 YFSETQ. The V end lost 4 bases, the J end lost 0 bases, and 26 bases lay between the germline ends. This CDR3 spans 19 amino acids. CDR3 nucleotides: TGCGCCAGCAGCCACAGGGTGACCTGGGGAATGGGGCGCTCCTACGAGCAGTACTTC. Translating it yields CASSHRVTWGMGRSYEQYF.